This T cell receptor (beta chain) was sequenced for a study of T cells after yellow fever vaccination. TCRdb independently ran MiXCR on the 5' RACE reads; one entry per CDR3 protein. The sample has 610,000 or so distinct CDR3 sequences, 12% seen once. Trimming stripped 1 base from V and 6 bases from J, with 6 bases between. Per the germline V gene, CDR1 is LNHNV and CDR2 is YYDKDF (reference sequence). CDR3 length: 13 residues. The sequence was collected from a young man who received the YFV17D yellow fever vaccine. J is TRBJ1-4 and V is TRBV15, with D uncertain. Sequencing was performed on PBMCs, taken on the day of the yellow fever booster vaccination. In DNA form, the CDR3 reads TGTGCCACCAGCAGAGGTTTGGATGAAAAACTGTTTTTT. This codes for CATSRGLDEKLFF.